A single sample gave rise to the 24 T cell receptor beta chains below, sequenced in a study of CD8+ T cells in alopecia areata. Markers used for sorting pooled cutaneous lymph node cells were CD4, CD8alpha, NKG2D, NKG2ACE and others. Extraction and reverse transcription of RNA yielded cDNA as the sequencing template. Some clones are missing from TCRdb's copy, which holds only in-frame ones; the method was immunoSEQ multiplex PCR. The repertoire consists of around 290,000 clones, none detected only once. The specimen was CD4+ T cells sorted from a lymph node. These TCRs come from a C3H/HeJ mouse with alopecia areata. This strain's MHC haplotype is H2-k.

Details on this clone: Gene names and germline match the mouse. The CDR3 end lies 4 residues beyond the end of the read and is filled in from the germline J gene. The J gene is TRBJ2-4, the V gene TRBV19; TRBD2 matches 8 bases. The CDR3 has 15 residues. Germline V CDR1 and CDR2: FNHDT, SITEND (reference sequence). Here the CDR3 reads CASSIVALGENTLYF. The part of the CDR3 DNA that was read is TGTGCCAGCAGTATAGTAGCACTGGGGGAAAAC.

The table lists this clone with many counts. The listed genes are named as in mouse. The CDR3 DNA, read in part, is TGTGCCAGCAGTCTGACAGGGGAAGGGAACTCC. Translating it yields CASSLTGEGNS. The whole CDR3 protein reads CASSLTGEGNSDYTF. The gene calls are TRBV13-3 and TRBJ1-2; 8 positions match TRBD1. The CDR3 end is not reached by the read, which stops 4 residues before it; the germline J gene fills it in. With V trimmed by 4 bases and J by 2 bases, 7 bases remained unmatched. Germline CDR1 reads NNHDY; CDR2 reads SYVADS. This CDR3 has 15 amino acids.

A note on this clone: Genes and germline are mouse. The read comes to an end 4 residues before the CDR3 does, leaving the germline J gene to fill in the end. This same CDR3 is encoded by further DNA sequences in the sample. V and J are TRBV1 and TRBJ1-2; D call uncertain. Trimming cost V 3 bases and J 0 bases, with 5 bases left between them. Germline lookup yields CDR1 NSQYPW and CDR2 LRSPGD (reference sequence). CDR3 length: 13 residues. CDR3 loop: CTCSALANSDYTF. The sequenced CDR3 bases are TGCACCTGCAGTGCGCTCGCAAACTCC.

With respect to this clone: Gene names follow the mouse nomenclature. The read ends 4 residues before the CDR3 terminus; that terminus is restored from the germline J gene. The chain joins TRBV13-1 to TRBJ2-5; 9 bases align to TRBD1. This CDR3 spans 15 amino acids. V gave up 0 bases and J gave up 3 bases; unmatched junction bases: 2. Germline CDR1 is NSHNY and CDR2 is SYGAGN. CDR3 DNA (partial): TGTGCCAGCAGTGATGTGACAGGGGGGCAAGAC. Translating it yields CASSDVTGGQD. The full-length CDR3 reads as CASSDVTGGQDTQYF.

The sample holds a few counts of this clone. The genes are named according to mouse. The CDR3 end is not reached by the read, which stops 4 residues before it; the germline J gene fills it in. The rearrangement joins TRBV19 to TRBJ2-1; TRBD2 matches 10 bases. V lost 5 bases, J lost 0 bases, and 8 bases stayed unmatched. The V gene's germline CDR1 is FNHDT and CDR2 SITEND (reference sequence). This CDR3 has 17 residues. CDR3 bases read: TGTGCCAGCAGCCTTAGGACTGGGGGACATAACTATGCT. As protein: CASSLRTGGHNYA. The full-length CDR3 reads as CASSLRTGGHNYAEQFF.

On this clone itself: Germline and genes here are mouse. The read is 4 residues too short to cover the CDR3 end, so that end is filled in from the germline J gene. In the same sample, other DNA sequences code for this CDR3. The rearrangement joins TRBV13-1 to TRBJ2-3, with 9 bases matching TRBD2. CDR1 and CDR2 (germline): NSHNY, SYGAGN. J was trimmed by 0 bases and V by 0 bases; bases with no gene match: 2. This CDR3 region has 16 residues. The CDR3 protein is CASSDVGGLSAETLYF. CDR3 DNA (partial): TGTGCCAGCAGTGATGTGGGGGGGCTAAGTGCAGAA.

A word on this clone: The genes are named according to mouse. The read gets to within 3 residues of the CDR3 end, and the germline J gene fills in the rest. V and J are TRBV5 and TRBJ1-6; possible D gene TRBD1, 6 bases. TRBJ1-6 is given ORF status, its function remaining uncertain. The CDR3 is 16 residues long. The V end lost 4 bases, the J end lost 1 base, and 11 bases lay between the germline ends. CDR1 is LGHNA and CDR2 is YNLKQL in the germline V gene (reference sequence). The sequenced part of the CDR3 DNA is TGTGCCAGCAGCCCCTCGGACAGATCCTATAATTCGCCC. This sequence encodes CASSPSDRSYNSP. The whole CDR3 reads CASSPSDRSYNSPLYF.

This clone turned up a few times. A much larger clone is a single base away; this may be a read error. The germline and genes are mouse ones. The DNA ends 4 residues before the CDR3 does, and the rest of the CDR3 is filled in from the germline J gene. Other DNA sequences within the sample encode an identical CDR3. The V gene is TRBV12-1, the J gene TRBJ2-3; 8 bases map to TRBD2. In germline, CDR1 is SGHSN, CDR2 HYEKVE. The V segment lost 2 bases and the J segment 0 bases; nucleotides outside the gene matches: 3. The CDR3 is made up of 15 amino acids. The DNA read from the CDR3 is TGTGCCAGCTCTCCTACTGGGGGTAGTGCAGAA. Its protein is CASSPTGGSAE. The complete CDR3 sequence is CASSPTGGSAETLYF.

This clone occurred a few times. Gene names are the mouse ones. The read ends 4 residues before the CDR3 terminus; that terminus is restored from the germline J gene. The rearrangement links TRBV29 to TRBJ1-1; D gene ambiguous. Germline CDR1 MSHET, CDR2 SYDVDS. V was pared by 3 bases and J by 1 base, with 6 bases between. CDR3 length: 13 residues. CDR3 region: CASSFKQNTEVFF. The sequenced part of the CDR3 DNA is TGTGCTAGCAGTTTTAAACAAAACACA. Variable domain in full (rest from reference TRBV29 and TRBJ1-1): DMKVTQMPRYLIKRMGENVLLECGQDMSHETMYWYRQDPGLGLQLIYISYDVDSNSEGDIPKGYRVSRKKREHFSLILDSAKTNQTSVYFCASSFKQNTEVFFGKGTRLTVV.

Points on this clone: Genes and germline are mouse. The read stops 4 residues short of the end of the CDR3; the missing end is completed from the germline J gene. This chain joins TRBV17 and TRBJ2-7, with D maybe TRBD1 (8 bases). CDR3 length: 15 residues. CDR1 MNHDT and CDR2 YYDKIL come from the germline V gene. The V end lost 6 bases, the J end lost 2 bases, and 17 bases lay between the germline ends. The DNA read from the CDR3 is TGTGCTAGCAGCATCTCACAGGGGGGGGCCTAT. It specifies CASSISQGGAY. The full CDR3 sequence reads CASSISQGGAYEQYF.

This clone was detected many times. Gene names and germline match the mouse. Read sequence stops 4 residues before the CDR3 end, and the germline J gene provides the missing end. J is TRBJ2-2 and V is TRBV17; TRBD1 aligns across 10 bases. Unmatched junction bases numbered 2, after V lost 5 bases and J lost 2 bases. Germline CDR1 is MNHDT and CDR2 is YYDKIL. The CDR3 loop spans 15 amino acids. CDR3 region: CASSPDRGNTGQLYF. Incomplete CDR3 DNA: TGTGCTAGCAGTCCGGACAGGGGGAACACCGGG.

On this clone: Mouse gene names apply. The read ends 4 residues early relative to the CDR3; the germline J gene fills the gap. The sample holds other DNA sequences that translate to the same CDR3. The gene calls are TRBV5 and TRBJ2-5, with TRBD2 identical over 7 bases. The CDR3 totals 14 residues. Germline values: CDR1 LGHNA, CDR2 YNLKQL (reference sequence). The CDR3 protein is CASSQDLGEDTQYF. The CDR3 DNA, read in part, is TGTGCCAGCAGCCAAGATCTGGGGGAAGAC.

A note on this clone: Genes and germline come from the mouse. From the germline J gene comes the end of the CDR3, since the read stops 4 residues before it. At the DNA level, this CDR3 is encoded by other sequences in the same sample as well. The V gene is TRBV5, the J gene TRBJ1-1, with a possible D match to TRBD1 (5 bases). Germline CDR1 is LGHNA and CDR2 is YNLKQL (reference sequence). V was trimmed by 4 bases and J by 0 bases, leaving 9 bases between them. This CDR3 has 14 residues. CDR3 DNA (partial): TGTGCCAGCAGCCCTCCGGGACAGAACACA. This gives the protein CASSPPGQNT. The whole CDR3 sequence reads CASSPPGQNTEVFF.

This clone has only a few counts. Germline and genes: mouse. The CDR3 end is not reached by the read, which stops 4 residues before it; the germline J gene fills it in. The chain uses TRBV31 and TRBJ1-2, with a possible D match to TRBD1 (6 bases). Trimming left V 1 base short and J 4 bases short, with 10 bases between. This CDR3 region has 13 residues. Germline-derived CDR1 and CDR2 are GKSSPN and SITVG. Incomplete CDR3 DNA: TGTGCCTGGAGTCCCACAGGGACCTCC. Translation gives CAWSPTGTS. The whole CDR3 protein is CAWSPTGTSDYTF.

As concerns this clone: The genes are named according to mouse. The read terminates 4 residues before the CDR3 end, so the remaining end is supplied by the germline J gene. The genes are TRBV13-1 and TRBJ2-1; 13 positions agree with TRBD2. Germline V gene sequence: CDR1 NSHNY, CDR2 SYGAGN. V was clipped by 2 bases and J by 6 bases; unmatched bases: 2. This CDR3 is built from 15 residues. CDR3 bases read: TGTGCCAGCAGTGAGCGGGACTGGGGGGGTGCT. Protein product: CASSERDWGGA. From start to end, the CDR3 is CASSERDWGGAEQFF.

With regard to this clone: Since a much larger clone is just one base distant, this may be a read error. Gene names follow the mouse nomenclature. The CDR3 extends 4 residues past the end of the read, so its final part is completed from the germline J gene. The J gene is TRBJ1-2, the V gene TRBV13-3; D uncertain. The CDR3 has 13 residues. Germline-derived CDR1 and CDR2 are NNHDY and SYVADS. V dropped 2 bases and J dropped 0 bases, with 5 bases sitting between them. The chain's CDR3 is CASSDITNSDYTF. The sequenced part of the CDR3 DNA is TGTGCCAGCAGTGACATAACAAACTCC.

On this clone itself: Germline and genes: mouse. The read stops 4 residues short of the end of the CDR3; the missing end is completed from the germline J gene. Other DNA sequences from this sample encode an identical CDR3 as well. V usage is TRBV1 and J usage is TRBJ2-5; 8 nucleotides line up with TRBD2. Germline-derived CDR1 and CDR2 are NSQYPW and LRSPGD (reference sequence). This CDR3 has 13 amino acids. CDR3 bases read: TGCACCTGCAGTGCGGGGGGGGCTGAC. Protein: CTCSAGGAD. The entire CDR3 sequence reads CTCSAGGADTQYF.

This clone occurred a few times. Gene names are mouse gene names. With the read ending 4 residues before the CDR3 end, the germline J gene is used to fill in that end. This specimen includes other DNA sequences encoding the same CDR3. The chain is built from TRBV13-1 and TRBJ2-1; D may be TRBD2 (6 bases). The V end was cut by 1 base, the J end by 0 bases, with 8 bases between. The CDR3 is made up of 15 amino acids. Looked up from germline, CDR1 is NSHNY and CDR2 is SYGAGN. The CDR3 sequence: CASSDLGDNYAEQFF. The sequenced CDR3 bases are TGTGCCAGCAGTGATTTGGGGGATAACTATGCT.

To note about this clone: Gene labels here are mouse ones. The missing CDR3 end, 4 residues past where the read stops, is filled in from the germline J gene. Distinct nucleotide sequences in the sample also encode this CDR3. The chain employs TRBV19 and TRBJ2-2; D is ambiguous. CDR1 and CDR2 (germline): FNHDT, SITEND (reference sequence). CDR3 size: 14 residues. Trimming pared 1 base from V and 2 bases from J, leaving 6 bases between. The part of the CDR3 DNA that was read is TGTGCCAGCAGTATATTGGGTAACACCGGG. This gives the protein CASSILGNTG. The whole CDR3 protein is CASSILGNTGQLYF.

Of note for this clone: Gene names and germline match the mouse. The missing CDR3 end, 4 residues past where the read stops, is filled in from the germline J gene. Other DNA sequences in the sample encode the same CDR3. The V call is TRBV5, the J call TRBJ2-1; 10 nucleotides agree with TRBD2. The CDR3 contains 15 residues. Per germline, CDR1 LGHNA and CDR2 YNLKQL (reference sequence). V lost 1 base, J lost 6 bases, and 3 bases stayed unmatched. CDR3: CASSQGTGGLAEQFF. CDR3 DNA (partial): TGTGCCAGCAGCCAAGGGACTGGGGGTCTTGCT.

In the case of this clone: Gene and germline names: mouse. From the germline J gene comes the end of the CDR3, since the read stops 4 residues before it. Other DNA sequences from this sample encode an identical CDR3 as well. The V gene is TRBV13-1, the J gene TRBJ2-7; the match to TRBD2 covers 8 bases. The CDR3 is 13 residues long. Germline V gene lookup returns CDR1 NSHNY and CDR2 SYGAGN. V was clipped by 4 bases and J by 1 base; unmatched bases: 1. CDR3 DNA, as far as it was read: TGTGCCAGCAGTCCTGGGGGGTCCTAT. Protein product: CASSPGGSY. The CDR3 in full is CASSPGGSYEQYF.

Worth noting for this clone: Germline and genes: mouse. CDR3 in amino acids: CASSDGRANTEVFF. CDR3 DNA, as far as it was read: TGTGCCAGCAGTGATGGCAGGGCAAACACA. V usage is TRBV13-3 and J usage is TRBJ1-1; the D gene is possibly TRBD1 (5 bases). The missing CDR3 end, 4 residues past where the read stops, is filled in from the germline J gene. This CDR3 has 14 amino acids. Germline V gene sequence: CDR1 NNHDY, CDR2 SYVADS. V lost 0 bases to trimming and J lost 0 bases, with 6 bases between them.

This clone was counted only a few times. The gene symbols are mouse symbols. Read sequence stops 4 residues before the CDR3 end, and the germline J gene provides the missing end. This rearrangement joins TRBV19 to TRBJ1-1, with 9 nucleotides matching TRBD1. This CDR3 has 15 residues. Trimming at V came to 4 bases and at J to 2 bases, leaving 6 bases not matched to a gene. Germline values: CDR1 FNHDT, CDR2 SITEND (reference sequence). Partial CDR3 DNA: TGTGCCAGCAGTCCACAGGGGGCTGGCAACACA. It codes for CASSPQGAGNT. The complete CDR3 protein is CASSPQGAGNTEVFF.

For this clone: All gene names here are mouse names. The CDR3 extends 4 residues past the end of the read, so its final part is completed from the germline J gene. In the same sample, other DNA sequences code for this CDR3. The chain links TRBV31 to TRBJ2-3; 8 bases match TRBD2. Losses at the gene ends were 0 bases for V and 1 base for J; bases not matched to a gene: 3. The CDR3 length is 15 residues. Germline loops: CDR1 GKSSPN, CDR2 SITVG. The CDR3 DNA, read in part, is TGTGCCTGGAGTCTAGGGGGGGCTGGTGCAGAA. Translated, it gives CAWSLGGAGAE. The full CDR3 protein reads CAWSLGGAGAETLYF.